This record concerns one T cell receptor beta chain sequence. The sample comes from a study of human T cells and chemical hapten exposure. The sample's time point: patch test 3, about 24 weeks after DPC sensitization. Sample treatment: therapeutic diphenylcyclopropenone sensitization with weekly scalp DPC. TCRdb called the RACE reads again in MiXCR, with one record for every CDR3 protein. Here the sample spans 100,000 or so distinct CDR3 sequences, 34% being singletons. There are 14 residues in the CDR3. Between the trimmed V and J ends, which lost 4 bases and 6 bases, there was a span of 13 bases. Germline CDR1 and CDR2: SGDLS and YYNGEE.

This sequence originates from a man aged 35-49 years with alopecia areata. Some clones in this sample may be carry-over from other donors' samples. The sample consisted of whole blood, taken in connection with sensitization to the hapten diphenylcyclopropenone (DPC). The chain joins TRBV9 to TRBJ2-2; D might be TRBD1 or TRBD2, each matching 5 bases. In DNA form, the CDR3 reads TGTGCCAGCAGCCTAAATGGGGACCCCGGGGAGCTGTTTTTT. Its protein is CASSLNGDPGELFF.